The 31 T cell receptor beta chains listed next were all sequenced from one sample in a study of T cell responses to AZD1222 COVID-19 vaccine (dated by TCRdb to the early 2020s). Library method: the immunoSEQ multiplex PCR assay. TCRdb re-hosts the immuneACCESS table, in-frame sequences only. Its copies lack some clones; in the studies checked, an unresolved V gene accounts for under half of them, and the cause for the rest is not known. For this sample there are about 86,000 clones; about 92% appear just once. The top ten clonotypes cover approximately 5.3% of the sample. In the paper's terms, the time point label means: about 28 days (+/-7) after the second vaccine dose. Sequenced material: peripheral blood, taken 28 days after the second AZD1222 dose. The receptors here all came from an adult who received the AZD1222 COVID-19 vaccine.

The genes are TRBV10-1 and TRBJ2-7; TRBD1 matches 12 bases. V lost 6 bases to trimming and J lost 7 bases; unmatched junction nucleotides: 13. Germline values: CDR1 WNHNN, CDR2 SYGVQD (reference sequence). The CDR3 totals 16 residues. The CDR3 DNA reads as TGCGCCAGCAGCAGGCCGGGACAGGGGGCGCGTTGGGAGCAGTACTTC. It specifies CASSRPGQGARWEQYF.

V is TRBV15 and J is TRBJ2-5, with TRBD1 matching 8 bases. Trimming at V came to 0 bases and at J to 5 bases, leaving 2 bases not matched to a gene. The CDR3 totals 14 residues. The germline gives CDR1 LNHNV, CDR2 YYDKDF (reference sequence). CDR3 coding DNA: TGTGCCACCAGCAGAGATCAGGGGGCCGAGACCCAGTACTTC. Amino acids: CATSRDQGAETQYF.

This clone was detected once. V gene TRBV11-1 combines with J gene TRBJ1-6; 7 nucleotides align to TRBD1. Trimming took 3 bases from V and 6 from J; bases not matched to a gene: 8. Germline lookup yields CDR1 SGHAT and CDR2 FQDESV (reference sequence). The CDR3 contains 16 residues. In DNA form, the CDR3 reads TGTGCCAGCAGCTTCGGGGACAGCCCAGTTAATTCACCCCTCCACTTT. Translating gives CASSFGDSPVNSPLHF.

This sequence joins TRBV7-9 and TRBJ1-2; D is uncertain. Trimming left V 0 bases short and J 8 bases short, with 10 bases between. This CDR3 is built from 13 residues. From germline, CDR1 is SEHNR and CDR2 FQNEAQ (reference sequence). Written as DNA, the CDR3 is TGTGCCAGCAGCTTAGCGGCGGGCGGAGGCTACACCTTC. Encoded protein: CASSLAAGGGYTF.

CDR3 nucleotides: TGTGCCATCAGTGGGACAGAACAAGAGACCCAGTACTTC. It codes for CAISGTEQETQYF. The chain recombines TRBV10-3 with TRBJ2-5; TRBD1 is a possible D gene (6 bases). The ends were cut back, 4 bases at V and 2 bases at J, with 8 bases in the middle. CDR1 and CDR2 (germline): ENHRY, SYGVKD. CDR3 length equals 13 residues.

V gene TRBV7-2 combines with J gene TRBJ2-7; TRBD2 matches 8 bases. The germline V gene encodes CDR1 SGHTA and CDR2 FQGNSA. The CDR3 has 14 residues. The ends lost 1 base at V and 3 bases at J; junction bases unmatched: 2. The CDR3: CASSLGLAHYEQYV. CDR3 DNA: TGTGCCAGCAGCTTAGGACTAGCGCACTACGAGCAGTACGTC.

V usage is TRBV6-4 and J usage is TRBJ2-2, with a possible D match to TRBD2 (6 bases). Germline V lookup: CDR1 MRHNA, CDR2 SNTAGT. Deletions cut 9 bases from V and 3 bases from J, with 14 bases between. The CDR3 is made up of 14 amino acids. The CDR3 reads CASARGADTGELFF. For the CDR3, the DNA is TGTGCCAGTGCTCGCGGGGCGGACACCGGGGAGCTGTTTTTT.

This chain uses TRBV5-1 with TRBJ2-2, with 10 positions matching TRBD1. There are 18 residues in the CDR3. The V gene's germline CDR1 is SGHRS and CDR2 YFSETQ. Unmatched junction bases numbered 15, after V lost 4 bases and J lost 6 bases. The DNA of the CDR3 is TGCGCCAGCAGCGCGTCGCCAAAGACAGGGGGCCTATCCGGGGAGCTGTTTTTT. Translated: CASSASPKTGGLSGELFF. The variable domain in full, completed from reference TRBV5-1 and TRBJ2-2, reads KAGVTQTPRYLIKTRGQQVTLSCSPISGHRSVSWYQQTPGQGLQFLFEYFSETQRNKGNFPGRFSGRQFSNSRSEMNVSTLELGDSALYLCASSASPKTGGLSGELFFGEGSRLTVL.

J is TRBJ1-1 and V is TRBV7-3; 8 nucleotides match TRBD1. Trimming at V came to 3 bases and at J to 6 bases, leaving 3 bases not matched to a gene. The germline V gene has CDR1 SGHTA and CDR2 FQGTGA. The CDR3 runs 13 residues. The CDR3, as DNA: TGTGCCAGCAGCTTGGACAGGGACTCTGAAGCTTTCTTT. Its protein is CASSLDRDSEAFF.

The J gene is TRBJ2-3, the V gene TRBV5-1; TRBD2 matches 7 bases. CDR3 length: 14 residues. J was trimmed by 0 bases and V by 9 bases; bases with no gene match: 7. The germline gives CDR1 SGHRS, CDR2 YFSETQ. The CDR3 nucleotides are TGCGCCACCCGAGCGGGGATCAGCACAGATACGCAGTATTTT. This gives the protein CATRAGISTDTQYF.

The chain has TRBV6-5 and TRBJ1-5; no firm D call. CDR3 length equals 15 residues. V lost 0 bases to trimming and J lost 1 base, with 7 bases between them. Germline values: CDR1 MNHEY, CDR2 SVGAGI. CDR3 in amino acids: CASSYSVGSNQPQHF. The CDR3, as DNA: TGTGCCAGCAGTTACTCTGTGGGAAGCAATCAGCCCCAGCATTTT.

In this sample, this clone turned up once. This sequence joins TRBV19 and TRBJ1-2; D is perhaps TRBD1 (5 bases). Germline-derived CDR1 and CDR2 are LNHDA and SQIVND (reference sequence). The CDR3 consists of 15 residues. Trimming shortened V by 4 bases and J by 8 bases, and 20 bases separated the two germline ends. CDR3 residues: CASSRQTGLSGGYTF. The CDR3 nucleotides are TGTGCCAGTAGTAGACAGACCGGGCTTTCGGGAGGCTACACCTTC.

The chain is built from TRBV2 and TRBJ2-4, with D possibly being TRBD1 (5 bases). The germline V and J ends were trimmed by 0 bases and 4 bases, with 7 bases remaining between them. This CDR3 has 14 amino acids. Per germline, CDR1 SNHLY and CDR2 FYNNEI. As DNA, the CDR3 is TGTGCCAGCAGTGAAGCGCACAGGAAAAACATTCAGTACTTC. It specifies CASSEAHRKNIQYF.

This clone was seen once. The gene calls are TRBV5-1 and TRBJ2-1, with no clear D. This CDR3 has 15 amino acids. The V gene's germline CDR1 is SGHRS and CDR2 YFSETQ. Trimming left V 0 bases short and J 3 bases short, with 10 bases between. CDR3 in DNA: TGCGCCAGCAGCTTGGTAGTGGACGGCTACAATGAGCAGTTCTTC. Protein product: CASSLVVDGYNEQFF.

This chain links TRBV7-3 with TRBJ2-7; D remains ambiguous. Germline values: CDR1 SGHTA, CDR2 FQGTGA. V lost 4 bases, J lost 0 bases, and 13 bases lay in between. The CDR3 is 15 residues long. The CDR3 bases are TGTGCCAGCAGCTCCCTCCCTGGCGACTCCTACGAGCAGTACTTC. As protein: CASSSLPGDSYEQYF.

The V and J genes are TRBV6-5 and TRBJ2-7; a possible D gene is TRBD1 (6 bases). Trimming removed 10 bases at V and 2 bases at J, with 21 bases between. The CDR3 has 15 amino acids. Per germline, CDR1 MNHEY and CDR2 SVGAGI. CDR3 nucleotides: TGTGCCATAGGAGACCGTACAGGGCCTACCTACGAGCAGTACGTC. Translating it yields CAIGDRTGPTYEQYV.

The chain carries TRBV18 and TRBJ2-7; 8 bases line up with TRBD2. The trim removed 6 bases at V and 3 bases at J, leaving 10 bases unmatched. This CDR3 is 15 amino acids long. The V gene's germline CDR1 is KGHSH and CDR2 LQKENI. The CDR3 here is CASSLSGGPFYEQYV. The CDR3 DNA reads TGTGCCAGCTCCCTAAGCGGGGGCCCCTTCTACGAGCAGTACGTC.

The chain combines TRBV6-6 with TRBJ2-2, with D perhaps matching TRBD2 (6 bases). Trimming stripped 3 bases from V and 8 bases from J, with 13 bases between. This CDR3 comprises 14 residues. Germline V gene data show CDR1 as MNHNY and CDR2 as SVGAGI (reference sequence). This chain's CDR3 is CASSYGLASGELFF. The CDR3 DNA sequence: TGTGCCAGCAGTTATGGGCTAGCGTCAGGGGAGCTGTTTTTT.

This rearrangement joins TRBV24-1 to TRBJ1-2; the match to TRBD1 covers 10 bases. The CDR3 totals 15 residues. Trimming took 5 bases from V and 2 from J; bases not matched to a gene: 4. Germline V gene data show CDR1 as KGHDR and CDR2 as SFDVKD. The CDR3 DNA is TGTGCCACCAGTGGGGTGACAGGGGGCAACTATGGCTACACCTTC. Translating gives CATSGVTGGNYGYTF.

This sequence joins TRBV7-8 and TRBJ1-2; D possibly corresponds to TRBD1 (5 bases). Germline CDR1 and CDR2: SGHVS and FQNEAQ. The CDR3 covers 16 residues. Between the trimmed V and J ends, which lost 5 bases and 0 bases, there was a span of 16 bases. Written as DNA, the CDR3 is TGTGCCAGCAGCGATACAGGTGGGGGGGCTAACTATGGCTACACCTTC. It encodes CASSDTGGGANYGYTF.

The rearrangement joins TRBV5-4 to TRBJ2-3; weak D call: TRBD2 (6 bases). Germline CDR1 and CDR2: SGHNT and YYREEE (reference sequence). With 7 bases removed from V and 1 base from J, the gap between germline ends came to 16 bases. CDR3 size: 15 residues. The CDR3 sequence is CASAEGGVGTDTQYF. CDR3 in DNA: TGTGCCAGCGCTGAAGGAGGGGTAGGCACAGATACGCAGTATTTT.

V is TRBV6-5 and J is TRBJ2-7, with 7 nucleotides matching TRBD1. CDR3 length: 12 residues. Trimming at V came to 10 bases and at J to 3 bases, leaving 6 bases not matched to a gene. Germline V gene sequence: CDR1 MNHEY, CDR2 SVGAGI. CDR3 in amino acids: CATQGQLYEQYV. The CDR3, as DNA: TGTGCCACCCAGGGACAGCTCTACGAGCAGTACGTC.

The chain couples TRBV27 to TRBJ2-7; 10 nucleotides line up with TRBD1. Germline assignment: CDR1 MNHEY and CDR2 SMNVEV (reference sequence). V shed 4 bases and J 5 bases; nucleotides not matched to a gene: 5. The CDR3 runs to 14 residues. CDR3 nucleotide sequence: TGTGCCAGCAGTTCCTACGGGACAGGGGACGAGCAGTACTTC. Protein product: CASSSYGTGDEQYF.

The V gene is TRBV18, the J gene TRBJ2-2; D is tentatively TRBD1 or TRBD2 (6 bases each). CDR3 size: 15 residues. The ends were cut back, 5 bases at V and 3 bases at J, with 13 bases in the middle. Germline CDR1 and CDR2: KGHSH and LQKENI. CDR3 loop: CASSGPGEDTGELFF. In DNA, the CDR3 is TGTGCCAGCTCAGGTCCAGGGGAGGACACCGGGGAGCTGTTTTTT.

This sequence joins TRBV27 and TRBJ2-1, with 7 positions matching TRBD1. There are 13 residues in the CDR3. CDR1 MNHEY and CDR2 SMNVEV come from the germline V gene (reference sequence). V was clipped by 2 bases and J by 6 bases; unmatched bases: 1. For the CDR3, the DNA is TGTGCCAGCAGTTTAGCAGGGGGCAATGAGCAGTTCTTC. This encodes CASSLAGGNEQFF.

This clone has a single count. The rearrangement uses TRBV6-4 and TRBJ2-5; TRBD1 might be the D (6 bases). V was pared by 0 bases and J by 6 bases, with 11 bases between. Germline V gene data show CDR1 as MRHNA and CDR2 as SNTAGT. The CDR3 has 14 amino acids. For the CDR3, the DNA is TGTGCCAGCAGTGACTCCAGGGGTCTTCAGACCCAGTACTTC. Translated: CASSDSRGLQTQYF.

V is TRBV4-3 and J is TRBJ2-1, with 11 bases lining up with TRBD2. Losses at the gene ends were 1 base for V and 6 bases for J; bases not matched to a gene: 5. Germline lookup yields CDR1 LGHNA and CDR2 YSLEER. CDR3 size: 16 residues. The CDR3 spells CASSQVSGGAGNEQFF. CDR3 bases: TGCGCCAGCAGCCAAGTTAGCGGGGGGGCTGGCAATGAGCAGTTCTTC.

This chain connects TRBV5-4 to TRBJ2-5; D might be TRBD1 (5 bases). With 4 bases removed from V and 4 bases from J, the gap between germline ends came to 17 bases. Germline CDR1 and CDR2: SGHNT and YYREEE (reference sequence). CDR3 length: 15 residues. The CDR3 sequence: CASSPGPRDGETQYF. CDR3 in DNA: TGTGCCAGCAGCCCTGGACCCAGGGATGGAGAGACCCAGTACTTC.

The sample holds a few counts of this clone. The chain recombines TRBV10-3 with TRBJ2-5; 8 nucleotides line up with TRBD2. The germline gives CDR1 ENHRY, CDR2 SYGVKD. J lost 1 base, V lost 2 bases, and 6 bases had no gene match. This CDR3 has 16 amino acids. CDR3: CAISEPTLAAQETQYF. The CDR3 DNA reads as TGTGCCATCAGTGAGCCTACACTAGCGGCCCAAGAGACCCAGTACTTC.

CDR3 DNA: TGCAGTGCTAGTGTGACGGCTAACTATGGCTACACCTTC. Translation: CSASVTANYGYTF. The V call is TRBV20-1, the J call TRBJ1-2, with D uncertain. The V gene's germline CDR1 is DFQATT and CDR2 SNEGSKA (reference sequence). This CDR3 spans 13 amino acids. Trimming removed 3 bases from V and 0 bases from J, with 8 bases in between.

The rearrangement joins TRBV5-1 to TRBJ1-6; D might be TRBD1 (5 bases). The germline V gene has CDR1 SGHRS and CDR2 YFSETQ. This CDR3 has 17 amino acids. Trimming left V 0 bases short and J 7 bases short, with 17 bases between. The CDR3 bases are TGCGCCAGCAGCTTGGCCCCGGGGGAGGAGGACAATTCACCCCTCCACTTT. The encoded protein is CASSLAPGEEDNSPLHF.